This T cell receptor (beta chain) emerged from a study of blood T cell repertoires in COVID-19 (dated by TCRdb to 2018 to 2020). In the study overall: Samples covering the acute and convalescent phases of COVID-19 were provided by collaborators in the United States, Italy and Spain. Where HLA class I and class II types were available, the types were taken from metadata supplied by the sample provider, not from assay-based typing. Samples came from the ongoing ImmuneRACE study (first 160 participants) plus 1,254 subjects from 6 global collaborators. Deeply sampled blood TCRbeta repertoires from subjects exposed to, actively infected with, or recovered from COVID-19 were included in the dataset. Nearly every sample came with metadata listing a de-identified subject ID, COVID-19 status, age in years and sex. The repertoires were released in a freely available public database meant as a resource for research on the immune response to SARS-CoV-2. The prospective study material was composed of cDNA or gDNA derived from T cells, B-cell-depleted T cells, or PBMCs. General conclusions and limits of the study: The quantity of clinical and demographic metadata differed by source and by participant and was supplied without curation.

This clone was recorded a few times. Its specific antigen is unknown. Base-call qualities are not available, and no considerably larger clone is one nucleotide away. The collaborating institutions used their own protocols to collect whole blood in K2EDTA tubes. Collaborator samples were shipped for TCRbeta analysis as frozen whole blood, isolated PBMCs, or DNA extracted from either sample type. Ends trimmed: V by 6 bases, J by 7 bases; bases unmatched to a gene: 9. Via the germline V gene (reference sequence), CDR1 is LGHDT and CDR2 YNNKEL. The CDR3 has 15 amino acids, counting the end cysteine and phenylalanine. Only CDR3 DNA remains: 45 bases, in frame from the first base. TCRbeta CDR3 regions were amplified from genomic DNA by means of the immunoSEQ Assay, a bias-controlled multiplex PCR. For the original study's pipeline: The number of nucleated cells in each sample was estimated from the amplification of reference gene primers within the assay. Sequence reads were collapsed and filtered to measure the absolute abundance of every unique TCRbeta CDR3 rearrangement. For each sample, productive Simpson clonality was calculated by taking the square root of Simpson's diversity index across productive rearrangements. In TCRdb, the immuneACCESS table is reduced to in-frame sequences with V and J assigned. These tables do not hold every clone; where another copy was compared, an unresolved V gene accounts for under half, and the others remain unexplained. From that table come the V and J calls and clone size; the DNA was used to work out D and trimming. The sample records approximately 280,000 clones, approximately 88% of which are singletons. About 8.5% of the sample is in the top ten clones.

The sample taken for sequencing was peripheral blood. The chain is assembled from TRBV3-1 (or the pseudogene TRBV3-2) and TRBJ2-1, with 10 central nucleotides matching TRBD1. The TCR sequence derives from a man between 18 and 35 years old with active or convalescent COVID-19. The nucleotides are TGTGCCAGCAGTCTCGCCGGGACAGGGGCAAATGAGCAGTTCTTC. Its product reads: CASSLAGTGANEQFF.